Each of the 18 T cell receptor beta chains below was sequenced from the same sample in a study of early T cells in non-severe SARS-CoV-2 infection. One entry per CDR3 protein, called by TCRdb with MiXCR from the 5' RACE reads. This table holds 40,000 to 55,000 distinct CDR3 sequences, over 9% found once. The sample was whole blood. These receptors were obtained from an adult who was a healthcare worker with PCR-confirmed SARS-CoV-2 infection or an uninfected control (not recorded which).

This clonotype has more than one count but fewer than ten. CDR3 DNA: TGTGCCAGCAGTGACTCGCCAGGGGACACAGATACGCAGTATTTT. Translating it yields CASSDSPGDTDTQYF. V gene TRBV6-4 combines with J gene TRBJ2-3; tentative D call: TRBD1 (6 bases). CDR1 and CDR2 from the germline V gene are MRHNA and SNTAGT. With 0 bases removed from V and 2 bases from J, the gap between germline ends came to 9 bases. CDR3 length equals 15 residues.

This clonotype was seen many times. This chain joins TRBV27 and TRBJ1-6, with a possible D match to TRBD1 (5 bases). Trimming took off 6 bases at V and 9 bases at J, with 15 bases between the two ends. The CDR3 has 14 residues. Per the germline V gene, CDR1 is MNHEY and CDR2 is SMNVEV (reference sequence). The CDR3 here is CASSLGGSGSPLHF. The CDR3 DNA reads as TGTGCCAGCAGCCTGGGGGGGTCGGGTTCACCCCTCCACTTT.

This clonotype was observed many times. The chain carries TRBV7-9 and TRBJ2-7; a possible D gene is TRBD1 (6 bases). V was shortened by 5 bases and J by 3 bases, with 8 bases between the two germline ends. CDR1 and CDR2 from the germline V gene are SEHNR and FQNEAQ (reference sequence). The CDR3 sequence is 12 residues long. The CDR3 sequence is CASSQQGYEQYF. For the CDR3, the DNA is TGTGCCAGCAGCCAACAGGGCTACGAGCAGTACTTC. Using reference TRBV7-9 and TRBJ2-7 for the parts outside the CDR3, the full variable domain is DTGVSQNPRHKITKRGQNVTFRCDPISEHNRLYWYRQTLGQGPEFLTYFQNEAQLEKSRLLSDRFSAERPKGSFSTLEIQRTEQGDSAMYLCASSQQGYEQYFGPGTRLTVT.

This clonotype was counted between two and nine times. The genes are TRBV2 and TRBJ1-4; the match to TRBD1 covers 10 bases. The CDR3 is 13 amino acids. Unmatched junction bases numbered 3, after V lost 6 bases and J lost 8 bases. The V gene's germline CDR1 is SNHLY and CDR2 FYNNEI. The CDR3 protein is CASRTGGREKLFF. CDR3 nucleotide sequence: TGTGCCAGCAGGACAGGGGGCCGGGAAAAACTGTTTTTT. Based on the CDR3 plus reference TRBV2 and TRBJ1-4, the full variable domain is EPEVTQTPSHQVTQMGQEVILRCVPISNHLYFYWYRQILGQKVEFLVSFYNNEISEKSEIFDDQFSVERPDGSNFTLKIRSTKLEDSAMYFCASRTGGREKLFFGSGTQLSVL.

This clonotype was seen ten or more times. The CDR3 DNA sequence: TGTGCCAGCAGCCGACAGGGTTTAATAACTGAAGCTTTCTTT. It translates to CASSRQGLITEAFF. The genes are TRBV6-2 or TRBV6-3 and TRBJ1-1, with 7 bases that match TRBD1. J was trimmed by 5 bases and V by 6 bases; bases with no gene match: 9. CDR1 and CDR2 from the germline V gene are MNHEY and SVGEGT. This CDR3 contains 14 residues.

This clonotype was seen ten or more times. The chain employs TRBV5-4 and TRBJ1-1; D gene ambiguous. Trimming removed 3 bases at V and 2 bases at J, with 11 bases between. The CDR3 contains 14 residues. Germline V gives CDR1 SGHNT, CDR2 YYREEE (reference sequence). CDR3 protein: CASSYFQSNTEAFF. CDR3 DNA: TGTGCCAGCAGCTACTTTCAGAGTAACACTGAAGCTTTCTTT.

This clonotype occurred many times. The chain uses TRBV19 and TRBJ1-5; tentatively, D is TRBD1 (6 bases). Deletions cut 5 bases from V and 6 bases from J, with 17 bases between. The CDR3 length is 15 residues. Per germline, CDR1 LNHDA and CDR2 SQIVND (reference sequence). CDR3 DNA sequence: TGTGCCAGTAGTCTAGGACAGCCTATAACTCAGCCCCAGCATTTT. This encodes CASSLGQPITQPQHF.

The chain carries TRBV28 and TRBJ2-1; 8 nucleotides line up with TRBD2. Germline V lookup: CDR1 MDHEN, CDR2 SYDVKM. This CDR3 comprises 17 residues. The trim removed 2 bases at V and 0 bases at J, leaving 6 bases unmatched. CDR3 protein: CASSLAGGLNSYNEQFF. CDR3 in DNA: TGTGCCAGCAGTTTAGCGGGGGGACTGAACTCCTACAATGAGCAGTTCTTC. The full variable domain, its missing parts supplied by reference TRBV28 and TRBJ2-1, is DVKVTQSSRYLVKRTGEKVFLECVQDMDHENMFWYRQDPGLGLRLIYFSYDVKMKEKGDIPEGYSVSREKKERFSLILESASTNQTSMYLCASSLAGGLNSYNEQFFGPGTRLTVL.

This clonotype was detected a few times. The chain couples TRBV20-1 to TRBJ2-7, with D perhaps matching TRBD2 (6 bases). Germline V gene data show CDR1 as DFQATT and CDR2 as SNEGSKA (reference sequence). This CDR3 is 15 amino acids long. V gave up 3 bases and J gave up 5 bases, with 20 bases separating them. The CDR3 DNA reads as TGCAGTGCTAGGGGGCCTAGAGGGAGGAGCCACGAGCAGTACTTC. This gives the protein CSARGPRGRSHEQYF.

This clonotype was detected many times. CDR3 loop: CASSEFPKTGKKFF. The DNA for the CDR3 is TGTGCCAGCAGTGAATTCCCCAAGACAGGAAAAAAGTTCTTC. V and J are TRBV6-1 and TRBJ2-1, with D possibly TRBD1 on 6 matching bases. V was cut by 2 bases and J by 14 bases, with 19 bases left in between. This CDR3 contains 14 residues. Germline lookup yields CDR1 MNHNS and CDR2 SASEGT.

This clonotype appeared many times. V and J are TRBV19 and TRBJ2-7, with TRBD1 identical over 8 bases. Germline CDR1 reads LNHDA; CDR2 reads SQIVND (reference sequence). This CDR3 has 14 residues. With V trimmed by 5 bases and J by 0 bases, 3 bases remained unmatched. CDR3 bases: TGTGCCAGTAGTCCGGACAGGGTCTCCTACGAGCAGTACTTC. Translated, it gives CASSPDRVSYEQYF.

This clonotype was seen only a few times. The CDR3 here is CASSREGTDTQYF. The CDR3, as DNA: TGCGCCAGCTCTCGGGAGGGCACAGATACGCAGTATTTT. This chain connects TRBV5-1 to TRBJ2-3, with 7 bases aligning to TRBD2. CDR1 is SGHRS and CDR2 is YFSETQ in the germline V gene. This CDR3 region has 13 residues. Losses at the gene ends were 7 bases for V and 1 base for J; bases not matched to a gene: 3.

This clonotype has at least ten counts. The V gene is TRBV3-1, the J gene TRBJ1-1, with D perhaps TRBD1 (5 bases). In germline, CDR1 is LGHDT, CDR2 YNNKEL (reference sequence). The V end lost 6 bases, the J end lost 4 bases, and 12 bases lay between the germline ends. The CDR3 totals 13 residues. The CDR3 nucleotides are TGTGCCAGCAGTCTAGGGACGATCACTGAAGCTTTCTTT. Its protein is CASSLGTITEAFF.

To note about this clonotype: The junction does not match germline at one end; this may be a read error. V gene TRBV7-7 combines with J gene TRBJ2-3; possible D gene TRBD1, 5 bases. Germline CDR1 SSHAT, CDR2 FNYEAQ (reference sequence). CDR3 length equals 14 residues. CDR3 sequence reads: CASSLYSGSDTQYF. As DNA, the CDR3 is TGTGCTAGCAGCTTATATTCAGGGTCAGATACGCAGTATTTT.

The chain recombines TRBV10-3 with TRBJ2-7, with 7 bases aligning to TRBD1. Germline V gene data show CDR1 as ENHRY and CDR2 as SYGVKD. This CDR3 contains 13 residues. The junction had 8 bases not matched to a gene; V was cut back by 7 bases and J by 5 bases. CDR3 protein: CAITDRDLNEQYF. CDR3 coding DNA: TGTGCCATCACTGACAGGGATTTGAACGAGCAGTACTTC.

This clonotype has just a few counts. The chain is built from TRBV20-1 and TRBJ2-3, with TRBD1 identical over 8 bases. Germline V gene lookup returns CDR1 DFQATT and CDR2 SNEGSKA (reference sequence). The V and J ends lost 8 bases and 4 bases, in that order; junction bases with no gene match: 5. The CDR3 covers 12 residues. The CDR3 sequence: CSCQGAADTQYF. CDR3 DNA sequence: TGCAGTTGCCAGGGGGCGGCAGATACGCAGTATTTT.

This chain joins TRBV4-2 and TRBJ1-1; D might be TRBD1 (5 bases). There are 14 residues in the CDR3. CDR1 and CDR2 from the germline V gene are LGHNA and YNFKEQ. The V and J ends lost 0 bases and 6 bases respectively, with 11 bases between them. The chain's CDR3 is CASSQDQGTAEAFF. CDR3 in DNA: TGTGCCAGCAGCCAAGATCAGGGTACCGCTGAAGCTTTCTTT.

CDR3 protein: CASSYRTEGTPLHF. DNA for the CDR3: TGTGCCAGCAGTTACCGGACAGAGGGGACACCCCTCCACTTT. V gene TRBV6-5 combines with J gene TRBJ1-6; weak D call: TRBD1 (6 bases). The CDR3 runs 14 residues. Germline CDR1 MNHEY, CDR2 SVGAGI. V shed 2 bases and J shed 11 bases, with 13 bases lying between them.